The 15 T cell receptor beta chains in this list originate from one sample, sequenced in a study of Ad26.COV2.S vaccination and SARS-CoV-2 variants. Treatment denoted: about 20 received Ad26.COV2.S at low or high dose, single or two shots; roughly 5 received placebo; per-sample allocation not given. Sample collection was performed on day 63 after the first vaccine or placebo injection. Produced via immunoSEQ multiplex PCR; TCRdb's table is partial and in-frame only. This sample yields around 300,000 clones, of which 75% to 90% are seen a single time; 9.5% to 12% belongs to the top ten. The source material was peripheral blood, sampled in a trial of Ad26.COV2.S vaccine versus placebo. These receptors all stem from a person between 18 and 59 years old who received the Ad26.COV2.S COVID-19 vaccine or a placebo.

This clone was observed a handful of times. The rearrangement links TRBV4-3 to TRBJ2-3, with 13 bases identical to TRBD2. CDR1 LGHNA and CDR2 YSLEER come from the germline V gene. The CDR3 consists of 17 residues. J was trimmed by 2 bases and V by 4 bases; bases with no gene match: 6. CDR3: CASSPYGLAGDTDTQYF. The CDR3 DNA reads as TGCGCCAGCAGCCCTTATGGACTAGCGGGGGACACAGATACGCAGTATTTT.

This chain links TRBV2 with TRBJ1-5; 7 positions match TRBD1. The V and J ends lost 6 bases and 2 bases, in that order; junction bases with no gene match: 7. Germline assignment: CDR1 SNHLY and CDR2 FYNNEI. CDR3 size: 15 residues. The CDR3 here is CASRYRGSGNQPQHF. The CDR3 nucleotides read TGTGCCAGCAGATACAGGGGAAGCGGCAATCAGCCCCAGCATTTT.

The rearrangement joins TRBV7-3 to TRBJ1-1; D gene uncertain. Trimming removed 1 base at V and 1 base at J, with 4 bases between. Germline assignment: CDR1 SGHTA and CDR2 FQGTGA. This CDR3 has 13 residues. CDR3 nucleotide sequence: TGTGCCAGCAGCTTAATAGGGAACACTGAAGCTTTCTTT. It yields the protein CASSLIGNTEAFF.

The chain employs TRBV9 and TRBJ2-1; 11 bases fit TRBD2. The CDR3 totals 15 residues. With V trimmed by 4 bases and J by 8 bases, 8 bases remained unmatched. Germline V lookup: CDR1 SGDLS, CDR2 YYNGEE. As DNA, the CDR3 is TGTGCCAGCAGCCCCCCGCAGACTAGCGGGGATGAGCAGTTCTTC. Its protein product is CASSPPQTSGDEQFF.

This clone was picked up one time. V is TRBV24-1 and J is TRBJ2-5; 9 nucleotides align to TRBD2. This CDR3 is built from 15 residues. Trimming took 4 bases from V and 7 from J; bases not matched to a gene: 9. Per the germline V gene, CDR1 is KGHDR and CDR2 is SFDVKD. The CDR3 loop is CATSDPAGGWGTQYF. CDR3 coding DNA: TGTGCCACCAGTGACCCAGCGGGGGGCTGGGGGACCCAGTACTTC.

The chain has TRBV11-2 and TRBJ2-7; 10 nucleotides match TRBD2. V shed 1 base, J shed 2 bases, and the junction held 11 bases outside the gene matches. CDR3 size: 18 residues. The germline gives CDR1 SGHAT, CDR2 FQNNGV. This CDR3 is CASSLAGLGSGGTYEQYF. The CDR3 DNA follows: TGTGCCAGCAGCTTAGCGGGGCTGGGTAGCGGGGGGACCTACGAGCAGTACTTC.

The chain joins TRBV27 to TRBJ1-1; D is ambiguous. This CDR3 has 13 amino acids. The V and J ends lost 2 bases and 3 bases respectively, with 7 bases between them. Per the germline V gene, CDR1 is MNHEY and CDR2 is SMNVEV (reference sequence). Written as DNA, the CDR3 is TGTGCCAGCAGTTTAGTATGGGACACTGAAGCTTTCTTT. This sequence encodes CASSLVWDTEAFF.

The chain joins TRBV28 to TRBJ2-5; D might be TRBD1 (5 bases). Trimming took 7 bases from V and 3 from J, leaving 21 bases between them. The CDR3 contains 16 residues. Germline lookup yields CDR1 MDHEN and CDR2 SYDVKM. The CDR3, as DNA: TGTGCCAGCATCCCCAATGGATGGGGCCCCGAAGAGACCCAGTACTTC. This sequence encodes CASIPNGWGPEETQYF.

The chain carries TRBV2 and TRBJ1-1, with D possibly matching TRBD1 (6 bases). Germline values: CDR1 SNHLY, CDR2 FYNNEI. V was trimmed by 6 bases and J by 7 bases, leaving 12 bases between them. The length of the CDR3 is 12 residues. As DNA, the CDR3 is TGTGCCAGCAGGTCTGGGGGCCTTGAAGCTTTCTTT. It translates to CASRSGGLEAFF.

This clone occurred once. V usage is TRBV7-9 and J usage is TRBJ2-7, with 10 bases lining up with TRBD1. Germline CDR1 SEHNR, CDR2 FQNEAQ (reference sequence). J was trimmed by 3 bases and V by 4 bases; bases with no gene match: 6. The CDR3 is 15 amino acids. The CDR3 reads CASSSGTGVFYEQYF. CDR3 sequence (DNA): TGTGCCAGCAGCTCCGGGACAGGGGTATTCTACGAGCAGTACTTC.

The rearrangement joins TRBV6-2 or TRBV6-3 to TRBJ1-6; D is ambiguous. Germline CDR1 and CDR2: MNHEY and SVGEGT. V lost 2 bases to trimming and J lost 5 bases, with 10 bases between them. This CDR3 has 15 amino acids. The CDR3 reads CASSYRGADNSPLHF. The CDR3 nucleotides read TGTGCCAGCAGTTACCGGGGAGCGGATAATTCACCCCTCCACTTT.

V usage is TRBV18 and J usage is TRBJ1-1; D is possibly TRBD1 (5 bases). CDR3 length: 14 residues. Germline loops: CDR1 KGHSH, CDR2 LQKENI. Trimming left V 0 bases short and J 2 bases short, with 7 bases between. The CDR3, as DNA: TGTGCCAGCTCACCACCCAGGGTTAACACTGAAGCTTTCTTT. Amino acids: CASSPPRVNTEAFF. The complete variable domain, with remaining parts taken from reference TRBV18 and TRBJ1-1, reads NAGVMQNPRHLVRRRGQEARLRCSPMKGHSHVYWYRQLPEEGLKFMVYLQKENIIDESGMPKERFSAEFPKEGPSILRIQQVVRGDSAAYFCASSPPRVNTEAFFGQGTRLTVV.

The V gene is TRBV27, the J gene TRBJ1-4, with TRBD1 identical over 9 bases. Germline trimming cut 4 bases from V and 4 bases from J; bases unmatched to any gene: 1. The CDR3 is 14 amino acids. Germline assignment: CDR1 MNHEY and CDR2 SMNVEV (reference sequence). DNA of the CDR3: TGTGCCAGCAGTTGGACAGGGGATAATGAAAAACTGTTTTTT. Translation: CASSWTGDNEKLFF.

V and J are TRBV5-4 and TRBJ2-7; 8 nucleotides agree with TRBD2. The CDR3 is made up of 15 amino acids. V lost 4 bases, J lost 6 bases, and 12 bases stayed unmatched. CDR1 and CDR2 (germline): SGHNT, YYREEE (reference sequence). CDR3 in DNA: TGTGCCAGCAGCCCCGACCGTAGCGGGAACGTCGAGCAGTACTTC. Its protein is CASSPDRSGNVEQYF.

V is TRBV5-6 and J is TRBJ2-3; D is unclear. CDR3 length: 16 residues. Between the trimmed V and J ends, which lost 5 bases and 0 bases, there was a span of 16 bases. Germline values: CDR1 SGHDT, CDR2 YYEEEE. DNA for the CDR3: TGTGCCAGCAGTCACAGAGTCCAAGTTAGCACAGATACGCAGTATTTT. It is translated as CASSHRVQVSTDTQYF.